A selection of T cell receptor beta chains follows, all from one sample in a study of blood T cell repertoires in COVID-19. The protocol was immunoSEQ multiplex PCR, while the TCRdb copy is restricted to in-frame clones and leaves out a portion. Here the sample spans roughly 260,000 clones, roughly three quarters being singletons. The sample was peripheral blood. The source of these receptors is a middle-aged woman with active or convalescent COVID-19. CDR3s include the opening cysteine and the closing phenylalanine or tryptophan. Each record gives: D gene, V gene, J gene, CDR3 length, clone size, CDR3 DNA, CDR3 protein. D genes are given only for firm matches. Size is omitted from some rows. Given values are once, few, many or a class for expanded clones.

TRBD1	TRBV5-3	TRBJ2-5	13	-	TGTGCCAGAAGCCGGCCGGGACAGGAGACCCAGTACTTC	CARSRPGQETQYF
-	TRBV12-3/TRBV12-4	TRBJ1-1	13	-	TGTGCCAGCAGTTTAGGTCCTAACACTGAAGCTTTCTTT	CASSLGPNTEAFF
-	TRBV3-1/TRBV3-2	TRBJ1-4	14	-	TGTGCCAGCAGCTACCTACAGGGCAATGAAAAACTGTTTTTT	CASSYLQGNEKLFF
-	TRBV5-1	TRBJ1-4	13	-	TGCGCCAGCAGCACAGGGCTTGATGAAAAACTGTTTTTT	CASSTGLDEKLFF
-	TRBV7-2	TRBJ1-4	14	once	TGTGCCAGCACCGTGTACGGGGGGCGAGGCCAACTGTTTTTT	CASTVYGGRGQLFF
TRBD2	TRBV6-9	TRBJ2-3	17	-	TGTGCCAGCAGTTCCGGCCGGCGGGGGGTGCGCACAGATACGCAGTATTTT	CASSSGRRGVRTDTQYF
TRBD1	TRBV25-1	TRBJ2-2	14	few	TGTGCCAGCAGTGGGGGACAGGGCACCGGGGAGCTGTTTTTT	CASSGGQGTGELFF
-	TRBV30	TRBJ1-4	12	-	TGTGCCTGGATGGCAGGAAATGAAAAACTGTTTTTT	CAWMAGNEKLFF
-	TRBV25-1	TRBJ1-2	13	once	TGTGCCAGCAGTGAATATGGGGGGGATGGCTACACCTTC	CASSEYGGDGYTF
-	TRBV18	TRBJ1-4	16	-	TGTGCCAGCTCACCGACAGGTCCGGCAACTAATGAAAAACTGTTTTTT	CASSPTGPATNEKLFF
TRBD1	TRBV30	TRBJ2-3	14	-	TGTGCCTGGACGACAGGGGGACGCACAGATACGCAGTATTTT	CAWTTGGRTDTQYF
-	TRBV10-3	TRBJ1-1	13	few	TGTGCCATCAGTGATCAGGGGAACACTGAAGCTTTCTTT	CAISDQGNTEAFF
TRBD1	TRBV5-1	TRBJ1-6	17	once	TGCGCCAGCAGCTTGGCCCAATCCGGGACAGACAGCTCACCCCTCCACTTT	CASSLAQSGTDSSPLHF
-	TRBV3-1/TRBV3-2	TRBJ1-2	12	-	TGTGCCAGCACAGCGGGGGACTATGGCTACACCTTC	CASTAGDYGYTF
-	TRBV5-4	TRBJ1-1	11	-	TGTGCCAGCAGCTTGGCGAAGCAAACTTTCTTT	CASSLAKQTFF
-	TRBV2	TRBJ2-1	13	-	TGTGCCAGCAGTAGGCGCGGGGAAGGTGAGCAGTTCTTC	CASSRRGEGEQFF
-	TRBV19	TRBJ2-1	15	-	TGTGCCAGTAGTAGGGTCGAGGGGGGGGCCTATGAGCAGTTCTTC	CASSRVEGGAYEQFF
TRBD1	TRBV6-5	TRBJ1-5	14	many	TGTGCCAGCAGTCCACAGGGGATAGGTCAGCCCCAGCATTTT	CASSPQGIGQPQHF
TRBD1	TRBV18	TRBJ1-1	14	-	TGTGCCAGCTCACCGACAGGGAGTTTCGCTGAAGCTTTCTTT	CASSPTGSFAEAFF
-	TRBV15	TRBJ1-1	10	-	TGTGCCACCCAGGGGCCACGATGGGACTTT	CATQGPRWDF
-	TRBV19	TRBJ1-5	13	-	TGTGCCAGTAGTATCGGGGGGTCCCAGCCCCAGCATTTT	CASSIGGSQPQHF
TRBD1	TRBV6-5	TRBJ1-1	15	few	TGTGCCAGCAGCCTCCACCGGACAGGGGGCACTGAAGCTTTCTTT	CASSLHRTGGTEAFF
TRBD1	TRBV18	TRBJ2-2	16	-	TGTGCCAGCTCTCCACGGGCACAGGGGGAAACCGGGGAGCTGTTTTTT	CASSPRAQGETGELFF
-	TRBV28	TRBJ1-3	17	once	TGTGCCAGCAGTTCTACGGGACATCCAGCCTCTGGAAACACCATATATTTT	CASSSTGHPASGNTIYF
TRBD1	TRBV12-5	TRBJ2-7	18	-	TGTGCTAGTGGTTTGGTACTGGGTCGAAGACAGGGAAGCTACGAGCAGTACTTC	CASGLVLGRRQGSYEQYF
TRBD1	TRBV25-1	TRBJ2-6	16	-	TGTGCCAGCAGTGACGCAGGGGGCTCTGGGGCCAACGTCCTGACTTTC	CASSDAGGSGANVLTF
-	TRBV4-1	TRBJ1-4	15	few	TGCGCCAGCAGCCAAGGACAGAATCCTAATGAAAAACTGTTTTTT	CASSQGQNPNEKLFF
-	TRBV7-2	TRBJ2-3	18	-	TGTGCCAGCAGCTTGCGGGAAGGAAGCGGGCGGGGAACAGATACGCAGTATTTT	CASSLREGSGRGTDTQYF
-	TRBV11-2	TRBJ1-1	13	-	TGTGCCAGCAGCAGGGAGTTGAACACTGAAGCTTTCTTT	CASSRELNTEAFF
TRBD2	TRBV20-1	TRBJ2-5	14	once	TGCAGTGCTAGTCGCACTAGCGGGGGTGAGACCCAGTACTTC	CSASRTSGGETQYF
-	TRBV19	TRBJ1-6	14	-	TGTGCCAGTAGGGGGGGACCGTATAATTCACCCCTCCACTTT	CASRGGPYNSPLHF
-	TRBV5-1	TRBJ2-7	13	-	TGCGCCAGCAGCTTGTGGTCCGGTTACGAGCAGTACTTC	CASSLWSGYEQYF
-	TRBV6-5	TRBJ1-1	14	-	TGTGCCAGCAGTTACGGGGGCGCAACAACTGAAGCTTTCTTT	CASSYGGATTEAFF
TRBD1	TRBV4-1	TRBJ1-2	15	-	TGCGCCAGCAGCCTGGGACAGGGCGGCAACTATGGCTACACCTTC	CASSLGQGGNYGYTF
TRBD1	TRBV5-1	TRBJ1-2	18	few	TGCGCCAGCAGCCCAAATGGGCTGCGGGGCACAGGGGAGGACGGCTACACCTTC	CASSPNGLRGTGEDGYTF
TRBD1	TRBV28	TRBJ1-5	14	once	TGTGCCAGCAGTTCAGGACAGGGAAGTCAGCCCCAGCATTTT	CASSSGQGSQPQHF
TRBD1	TRBV7-7	TRBJ2-1	15	-	TGTGCCAGCAGCTCGACAGGGAGCTCCTACAATGAGCAGTTCTTC	CASSSTGSSYNEQFF
-	TRBV6-1	TRBJ1-5	16	-	TGTGCCAGCAGTGCTCGACGGACATATAGCAATCAGCCCCAGCATTTT	CASSARRTYSNQPQHF
TRBD2	TRBV2	TRBJ2-3	16	-	TGTGCCAGCAGGGCCGGGACTAGCGGGGGGACAGATACGCAGTATTTT	CASRAGTSGGTDTQYF
-	TRBV11-3	TRBJ2-2	15	-	TGTGCCAGCTCTCCCCCATGGCCGAACACCGGGGAGCTGTTTTTT	CASSPPWPNTGELFF
TRBD1	TRBV25-1	TRBJ2-3	16	-	TGTGCCAGCAGTGAACTGGGACAGGTTAGCACAGATACGCAGTATTTT	CASSELGQVSTDTQYF
TRBD1	TRBV24-1	TRBJ1-6	14	-	TGTGCCACCAGTGATTCGGACAGGGATTCACCCCTCCACTTT	CATSDSDRDSPLHF
TRBD1	TRBV7-3	TRBJ2-7	13	few	TGTGCCAGCAGCTCGGGGACAGGGGGTGAGCAGTACTTC	CASSSGTGGEQYF
-	TRBV7-2	TRBJ1-2	15	few	TGTGCCAGCAGCTTAGGGACAACGAAGGGCTATGGCTACACCTTC	CASSLGTTKGYGYTF
-	TRBV9	TRBJ1-6	16	-	TGTGCCAGCAGCGTAGATGGGGCAGCGGGAAATTCACCCCTCCACTTT	CASSVDGAAGNSPLHF
TRBD2	TRBV7-2	TRBJ2-1	15	-	TGTGCCAGCAGCTTGGGGACTAGCGGGAACAATGAGCAGTTCTTC	CASSLGTSGNNEQFF
TRBD1	TRBV27	TRBJ1-4	15	-	TGTGCCAGCAGTTTAAGGGGGCTTGCCTCTGAAAAACTGTTTTTT	CASSLRGLASEKLFF
TRBD1	TRBV6-5	TRBJ2-7	14	-	TGTGCCAGCAGGGGGACAGGGGAGTGGTACGAGCAGTACTTC	CASRGTGEWYEQYF
-	TRBV9	TRBJ1-3	14	-	TGTGCCAGCAGCGTGGTCGGAGCTGGAAACACCATATATTTT	CASSVVGAGNTIYF
-	TRBV24-1	TRBJ2-1	11	-	TGTGCCACCCAAGGACTCCATGAGCAGTTCTTC	CATQGLHEQFF
-	TRBV10-2	TRBJ2-2	12	-	TGCGCCAGCAGAACAGGGATCGGGGAGCTGTTTTTT	CASRTGIGELFF
-	TRBV6-1	TRBJ2-7	15	-	TGTGCCAGCAGTGAGATGACAGTTGGTCCCTACGAGCAGTACTTC	CASSEMTVGPYEQYF
-	TRBV12-3/TRBV12-4	TRBJ1-4	12	-	TGTGCCAGCAGACGAGTTAATGAAAAACTGTTTTTT	CASRRVNEKLFF
-	TRBV5-4	TRBJ2-3	12	-	TGTGCCAGCAGCCGACTGAAGGATACGCAGTATTTT	CASSRLKDTQYF
-	TRBV5-1	TRBJ1-5	14	once	TGCGCCAGCAGCTTGGTGGGAGGAGATCAGCCCCAGCATTTT	CASSLVGGDQPQHF
TRBD1	TRBV19	TRBJ2-2	15	few	TGTGCCAGTAGTTTGGGACAGGGGAACACCGGGGAGCTGTTTTTT	CASSLGQGNTGELFF
TRBD1	TRBV18	TRBJ1-4	16	-	TGTGCCAGCTCACCTTTCAGAACAGGGGGTCACGAAAAACTGTTTTTT	CASSPFRTGGHEKLFF